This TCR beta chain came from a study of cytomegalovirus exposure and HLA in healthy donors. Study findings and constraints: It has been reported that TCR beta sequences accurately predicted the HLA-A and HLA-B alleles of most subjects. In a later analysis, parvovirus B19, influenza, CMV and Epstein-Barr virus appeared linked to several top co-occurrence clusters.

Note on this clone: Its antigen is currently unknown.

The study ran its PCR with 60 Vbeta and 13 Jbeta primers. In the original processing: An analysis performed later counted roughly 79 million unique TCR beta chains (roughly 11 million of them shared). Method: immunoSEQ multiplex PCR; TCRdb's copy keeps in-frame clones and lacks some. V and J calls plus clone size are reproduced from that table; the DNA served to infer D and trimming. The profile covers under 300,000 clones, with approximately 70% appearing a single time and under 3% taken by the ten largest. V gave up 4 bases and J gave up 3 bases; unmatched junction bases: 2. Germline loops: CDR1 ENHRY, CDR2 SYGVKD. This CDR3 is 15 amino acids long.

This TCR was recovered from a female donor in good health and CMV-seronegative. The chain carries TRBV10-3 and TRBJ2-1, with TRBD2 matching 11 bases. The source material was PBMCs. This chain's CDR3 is CAISGGTSGYNEQFF. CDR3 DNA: TGTGCCATCAGTGGAGGGACTAGCGGCTACAATGAGCAGTTCTTC.